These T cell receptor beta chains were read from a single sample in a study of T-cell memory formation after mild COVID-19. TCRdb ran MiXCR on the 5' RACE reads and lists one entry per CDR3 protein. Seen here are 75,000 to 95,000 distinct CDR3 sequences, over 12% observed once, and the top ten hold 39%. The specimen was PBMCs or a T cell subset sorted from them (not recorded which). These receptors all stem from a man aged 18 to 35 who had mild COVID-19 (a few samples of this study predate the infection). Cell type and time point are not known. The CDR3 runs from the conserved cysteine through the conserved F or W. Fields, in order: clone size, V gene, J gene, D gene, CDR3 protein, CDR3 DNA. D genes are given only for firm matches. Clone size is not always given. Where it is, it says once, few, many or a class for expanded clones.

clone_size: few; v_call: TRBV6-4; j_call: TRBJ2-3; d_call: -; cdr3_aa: CASSKDPGSTDTQYF; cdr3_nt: TGTGCCAGTAGTAAGGACCCGGGTAGCACAGATACGCAGTATTTT
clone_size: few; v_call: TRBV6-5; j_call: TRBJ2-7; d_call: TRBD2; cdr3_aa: CASSSGTSGYYEQYF; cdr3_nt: TGTGCCAGCAGCTCCGGGACTAGCGGTTACTACGAGCAGTACTTC
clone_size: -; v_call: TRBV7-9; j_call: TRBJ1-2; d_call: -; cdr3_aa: CASSMGPGNYGYTF; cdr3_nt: TGTGCCAGCAGTATGGGGCCCGGAAACTATGGCTACACCTTC
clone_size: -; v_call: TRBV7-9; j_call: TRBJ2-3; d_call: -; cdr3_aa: CASSSQGNTQYF; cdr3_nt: TGTGCCAGCAGCTCCCAGGGGAATACGCAGTATTTT
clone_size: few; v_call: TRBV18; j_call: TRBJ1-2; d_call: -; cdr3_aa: CASSKTEDGYTF; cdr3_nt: TGTGCCAGCTCAAAGACAGAGGATGGCTACACCTTC
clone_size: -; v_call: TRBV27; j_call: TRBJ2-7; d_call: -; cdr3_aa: CASSLSVGSGYEQYF; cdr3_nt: TGTGCCAGCAGTTTATCGGTAGGTAGCGGATACGAGCAGTACTTC
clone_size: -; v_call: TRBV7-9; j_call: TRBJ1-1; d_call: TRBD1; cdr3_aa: CASSPGTANTEAFF; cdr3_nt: TGTGCCAGCAGCCCCGGGACAGCGAACACTGAAGCTTTCTTT
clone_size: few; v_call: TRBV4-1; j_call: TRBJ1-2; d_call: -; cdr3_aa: CASSQGRGYTF; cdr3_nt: TGCGCCAGCAGCCAAGGCCGGGGCTACACCTTC
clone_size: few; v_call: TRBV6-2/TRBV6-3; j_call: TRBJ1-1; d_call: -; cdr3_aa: CASSYLRENTEAFF; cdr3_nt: TGTGCCAGCAGTTACCTACGAGAGAACACTGAAGCTTTCTTT
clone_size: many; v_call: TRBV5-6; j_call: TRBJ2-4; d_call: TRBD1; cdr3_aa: CASSLGGQGWNIQYF; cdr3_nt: TGTGCCAGCAGCTTAGGAGGACAGGGGTGGAACATTCAGTACTTC
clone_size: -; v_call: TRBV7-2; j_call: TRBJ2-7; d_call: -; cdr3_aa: CASSPTGSSYEQYF; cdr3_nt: TGTGCCAGCAGCCCAACAGGGAGCTCCTACGAGCAGTACTTC
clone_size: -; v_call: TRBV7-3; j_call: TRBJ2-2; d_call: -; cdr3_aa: CASSHPGHTNTGELFF; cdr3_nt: TGTGCCAGCAGCCATCCGGGACACACGAACACCGGGGAGCTGTTTTTT
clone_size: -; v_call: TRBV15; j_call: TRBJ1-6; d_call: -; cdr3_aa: CATKHPSGALHF; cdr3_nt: TGTGCCACCAAACACCCGTCCGGGGCCCTCCACTTT
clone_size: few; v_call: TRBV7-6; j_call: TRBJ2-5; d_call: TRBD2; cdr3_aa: CASSLAGTSGVYQETQYF; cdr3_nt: TGTGCCAGCAGCTTAGCCGGGACTAGCGGTGTGTACCAAGAGACCCAGTACTTC
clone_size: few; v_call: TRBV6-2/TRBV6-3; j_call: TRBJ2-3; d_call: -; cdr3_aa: CASSSQGSGTDTQYF; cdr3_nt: TGTGCCAGCAGTTCACAGGGCTCGGGCACAGATACGCAGTATTTT
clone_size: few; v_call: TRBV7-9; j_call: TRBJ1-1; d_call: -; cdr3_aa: CASSLGAQENTEAFF; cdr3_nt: TGTGCCAGCAGCTTAGGAGCTCAGGAGAACACTGAAGCTTTCTTT
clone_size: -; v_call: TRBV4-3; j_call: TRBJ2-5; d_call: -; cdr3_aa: CASSQQTQETLYF; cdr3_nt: TGCGCCAGCAGCCAACAGACCCAAGAGACCCTGTACTTC
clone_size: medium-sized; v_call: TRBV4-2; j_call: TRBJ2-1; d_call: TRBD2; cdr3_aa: CASSQERGGYNEQFF; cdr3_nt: TGTGCCAGCAGCCAAGAGCGGGGGGGCTACAATGAGCAGTTCTTC
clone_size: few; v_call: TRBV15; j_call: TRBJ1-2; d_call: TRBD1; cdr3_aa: CATSRDRGPSPYGYTF; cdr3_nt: TGTGCCACCAGCAGAGACAGGGGGCCGAGCCCCTATGGCTACACCTTC
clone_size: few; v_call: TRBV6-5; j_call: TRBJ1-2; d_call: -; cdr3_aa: CASRPTAGTNYGYTF; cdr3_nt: TGTGCCAGCAGACCGACGGCCGGGACCAACTATGGCTACACCTTC
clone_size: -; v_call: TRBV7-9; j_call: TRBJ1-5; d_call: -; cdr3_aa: CASSLESQPQHF; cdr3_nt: TGTGCCAGCAGCTTAGAGAGTCAGCCCCAGCATTTT
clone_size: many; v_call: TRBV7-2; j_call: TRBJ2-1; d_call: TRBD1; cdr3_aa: CASSQPTGDEQFF; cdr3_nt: TGTGCCAGCAGCCAGCCGACAGGGGATGAGCAGTTCTTC